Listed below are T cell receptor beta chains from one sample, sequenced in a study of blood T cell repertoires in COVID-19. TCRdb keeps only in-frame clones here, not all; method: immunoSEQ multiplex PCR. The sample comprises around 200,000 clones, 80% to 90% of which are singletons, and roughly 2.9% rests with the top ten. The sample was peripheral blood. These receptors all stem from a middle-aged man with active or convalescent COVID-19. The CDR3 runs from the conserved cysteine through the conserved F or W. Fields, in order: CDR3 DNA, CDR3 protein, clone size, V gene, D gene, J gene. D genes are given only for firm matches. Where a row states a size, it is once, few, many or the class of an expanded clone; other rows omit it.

TGTGCCAGCAGTTCAACTCCGACAGGGACCCAAGAGACCCAGTACTTC CASSSTPTGTQETQYF - TRBV13 TRBD1 TRBJ2-5
TGTGCCACCAGTGATTTGGAACGGCAGGGGATAAGTCACGAGCAGTACTTC CATSDLERQGISHEQYF - TRBV24-1 - TRBJ2-7
TGTGCCAGCTCACCGAACAGCTATGGCTACACCTTC CASSPNSYGYTF few TRBV18 - TRBJ1-2
TGTGCCAGCAGCTTACCAGGGGAGTCACCCCTCCACTTT CASSLPGESPLHF - TRBV7-8 - TRBJ1-6
TGTGCCAGCAGTCCCGGGCCTCCAGGGGAAAAACTGTTTTTT CASSPGPPGEKLFF - TRBV2 - TRBJ1-4
TGTGCCAGCAGTGCAGCTCACGGGGGATCTAACTATGGCTACACCTTC CASSAAHGGSNYGYTF - TRBV25-1 - TRBJ1-2
TGTGCCAGCTCACCGGGGGCAGGGGAAGGAGACGAGCAGTACTTC CASSPGAGEGDEQYF - TRBV18 - TRBJ2-7
TGTGCCGGAGCCGGGACAAGTGACGAGCAGTACTTC CAGAGTSDEQYF - TRBV28 - TRBJ2-7
TGTGCCAGCAGCTTAGCGGTGGCTAGCGGGGGCGATACGCAGTATTTT CASSLAVASGGDTQYF - TRBV7-9 TRBD2 TRBJ2-3
TGCGCCAGCAGCTTGGAGGGGGAGACAACGAATGAGCAGTTCTTC CASSLEGETTNEQFF - TRBV5-1 - TRBJ2-1
TGTGCCAGCAGCGGAAGGACTAGCGGGACCTACGAGCAGTACTTC CASSGRTSGTYEQYF once TRBV7-8 TRBD2 TRBJ2-7
TGTGCCAGCAGGGAGGTCGAGCAGTACTTC CASREVEQYF - TRBV28 - TRBJ2-7
TGCAGCGTTGCCAGAGACTATGAGCAGTTCTTC CSVARDYEQFF - TRBV29-1 - TRBJ2-1
TGCAGCGTGGGGACAGCCTACGAGCAGTACTTC CSVGTAYEQYF - TRBV29-1 TRBD1 TRBJ2-7
TGTGCCTGGAGTGTCGGGGACACTGAAGCTTTCTTT CAWSVGDTEAFF - TRBV30 - TRBJ1-1
TGTGCCAGTAGCGACCCAGGGGGCGAGGGCGAGACCCAGTACTTC CASSDPGGEGETQYF - TRBV19 TRBD1 TRBJ2-5
TGTGCCAGCAGCTCCCAACAGGGAGGGGGTGGCTACACCTTC CASSSQQGGGGYTF - TRBV7-3 - TRBJ1-2
TGTGCCAGTAGTAGTGACAGAAGCTCTGGAAACACCATATATTTT CASSSDRSSGNTIYF - TRBV19 - TRBJ1-3
TGTGCCAGCAGCTCCGGGACAGTACAAGAGACCCAGTACTTC CASSSGTVQETQYF once TRBV5-4 TRBD1 TRBJ2-5
TGTGCCAGCAGCTTTAGCGGGATCTTAACTCCCGGGGAGCTGTTTTTT CASSFSGILTPGELFF - TRBV13 TRBD2 TRBJ2-2
TGTGCCAGCAGTTTCGACAGGGCATGGAATTCACCCCTCCACTTT CASSFDRAWNSPLHF - TRBV6-5 TRBD1 TRBJ1-6
TGTGCCAGCAGCTTACGGACAGGGGGTTCTGAAAAACTGTTTTTT CASSLRTGGSEKLFF - TRBV13 TRBD1 TRBJ1-4
TGTGCCAGCAGTGATCCGGCAGGGACTTATACTAACTATGGCTACACCTTC CASSDPAGTYTNYGYTF few TRBV2 - TRBJ1-2
TGTGCCAGTAGTATAGAGGTTGGAGCGGGGAGCTACGAGCAGTACTTC CASSIEVGAGSYEQYF - TRBV19 TRBD2 TRBJ2-7
TGTGCCAACCCAAAAAGGCAGGGAGGGACTGAAGCTTTCTTT CANPKRQGGTEAFF - TRBV19 - TRBJ1-1
TGTGCCAGCAGTTTCACAACAGGGCCCGGGGAGCTGTTTTTT CASSFTTGPGELFF - TRBV6-2/TRBV6-3 - TRBJ2-2
TGTGCCAGCAGCTTAGGTATACAGCGGGCCCAGGTGACCCAGTACTTC CASSLGIQRAQVTQYF - TRBV7-2 - TRBJ2-5
TGTGCCAGCAGCTACTACCGGAAAAATTTCTATGGCTACACCTTC CASSYYRKNFYGYTF - TRBV5-5 - TRBJ1-2
TGTGCCAGCAGAGGGGCCACAGGCAATCAGCCCCAGCATTTT CASRGATGNQPQHF - TRBV7-2 - TRBJ1-5
TGCGCCAGCAGCCAAGGTTCTAGCGGGAGTAGTTACAATGAGCAGTTCTTC CASSQGSSGSSYNEQFF - TRBV4-1 TRBD2 TRBJ2-1
TGTGCCAGCAGCCGGTCAGGGTATGCGGGCTACACCTTC CASSRSGYAGYTF few TRBV3-1/TRBV3-2 - TRBJ1-2
TGTGCCAGTAGTACGTCAACAGGGGCGCGCACTGAAGCTTTCTTT CASSTSTGARTEAFF - TRBV19 TRBD1 TRBJ1-1
TGTGCCAGCAGCCCTCAGGGCGCTGGCTACACCTTC CASSPQGAGYTF once TRBV7-9 - TRBJ1-2
TGCGCCAGTGGTACGGGGGTGGGTCAGCCCCAGCATTTT CASGTGVGQPQHF - TRBV5-1 - TRBJ1-5
TGTGCCAGCTCACCATTTATGCAGGGAGGACATGGCTACACCTTC CASSPFMQGGHGYTF - TRBV18 - TRBJ1-2
TGTGCCTGGAGTACCGGACAGGGCTTAAATGGGGCCAACGTCCTGACTTTC CAWSTGQGLNGANVLTF - TRBV30 TRBD1 TRBJ2-6
TGTGCCAGTAGTATAGGCCCCGGGACAGGGGGCTACGAGCAGTACTTC CASSIGPGTGGYEQYF few TRBV19 TRBD1 TRBJ2-7
TGTGCCAGCAGTTACCGTCCCGTGTCTCACGAGCAGTACTTC CASSYRPVSHEQYF - TRBV6-5 - TRBJ2-7
TGTGCCAGCAGCTTAGTAGCAGTACACAATTCACCCCTCCACTTT CASSLVAVHNSPLHF - TRBV11-2 - TRBJ1-6
TGTGCCAGCAGACGGACAGCAGCGGGGGAGCTGTTTTTT CASRRTAAGELFF - TRBV12-3/TRBV12-4 - TRBJ2-2
TGTGCCATCAGTGACGGGGGGAACACTGAAGCTTTCTTT CAISDGGNTEAFF - TRBV10-3 - TRBJ1-1
TGTGCCATCAGTGAGACCCAAACCCAGGGAACTGAAGCTTTCTTT CAISETQTQGTEAFF - TRBV10-3 - TRBJ1-1
TGTGCCAGCAGAGATTACAATGGCTACACCTTC CASRDYNGYTF few TRBV3-1/TRBV3-2 - TRBJ1-2
TGTGCCAGCAGCCACCCCGGGACAGGGATCCAAGAGACCCAGTACTTC CASSHPGTGIQETQYF - TRBV28 TRBD1 TRBJ2-5
TGTGCCAGCAGTGAAAGGGGGTCAAACTATGGCTACACCTTC CASSERGSNYGYTF - TRBV2 - TRBJ1-2
TGTGCCAGCAGCTTGGCCGGGACTTCCCAAGAGACCCAGTACTTC CASSLAGTSQETQYF - TRBV5-4 - TRBJ2-5
TGTGCCAGTAATGCCAGGGGAAATGGCTACACCTTC CASNARGNGYTF - TRBV19 - TRBJ1-2
TGTGCCAGCAGCTTGGCCGGGGGGACCGGAAACACCATATATTTT CASSLAGGTGNTIYF - TRBV5-6 - TRBJ1-3
TGTGCCAGCATCCAAGGGGCAGGGGGCTGGTATGGCTACACCTTC CASIQGAGGWYGYTF few TRBV28 TRBD1 TRBJ1-2
TGTGCCAGCAGCTACAGCGGGAGAGGTTATGAGCAGTTCTTC CASSYSGRGYEQFF - TRBV11-3 TRBD2 TRBJ2-1
TGTGCCACCAGCAGAGTCGACAGGGGAGGGTATGGCTACACCTTC CATSRVDRGGYGYTF - TRBV15 TRBD1 TRBJ1-2
TGTGCCAGCAGTAGAATTCAGGGGAGCAATCAGCCCCAGCATTTT CASSRIQGSNQPQHF - TRBV6-6 - TRBJ1-5
TGTGCCAGCAAAGCTACTAACTATGGCTACACCTTC CASKATNYGYTF - TRBV28 - TRBJ1-2
TGTGCCAGCAGCCTTACACGAGGGGGCGACACTGAAGCTTTCTTT CASSLTRGGDTEAFF few TRBV3-1/TRBV3-2 TRBD1 TRBJ1-1
TGCGCCAGCAGCTTGCGGGCAGGGCTCACTCAGCCCCAGCATTTT CASSLRAGLTQPQHF once TRBV5-1 - TRBJ1-5
TGTGCCAGCAGCCCCGGAGGGACAGGGGGTCAGCCCCAGCATTTT CASSPGGTGGQPQHF - TRBV7-2 TRBD1 TRBJ1-5
TGTGCCAGCAGCCAAGGTCGCCCAGGGGCCCTCACAGATACGCAGTATTTT CASSQGRPGALTDTQYF - TRBV3-1/TRBV3-2 - TRBJ2-3
TGTGCCAGCAGTTACCGACAGGGGGCCAATAATTCACCCCTCCACTTT CASSYRQGANNSPLHF - TRBV6-5 TRBD1 TRBJ1-6
TGTGCCAGCAGCGATACAGGACAGCCCCAGCATTTT CASSDTGQPQHF - TRBV7-2 - TRBJ1-5